This T cell receptor beta chain was profiled in a study of CD8+CD57+ T cells in acquired aplastic anemia. Study-level findings and limits: Patients shared some 30 CD8+ CDR3 sequences with controls.

This CDR3 has 17 residues. The V segment lost 6 bases and the J segment 4 bases; nucleotides outside the gene matches: 14. Germline V CDR1 and CDR2: SGHTA, FQGNSA. The template for TCR beta VDJ and CDR3 sequence profiling was genomic DNA. TCRdb fed the reads into MiXCR, producing one record per CDR3 protein. Counted here are under 200,000 distinct CDR3 sequences, over 55% occurring once; the ten biggest clones make up 45% to 60%. This clonotype was picked up one time. Its antigen remains unknown. Patients included in sequencing had previously demonstrated CD8+CD57+ cell expansion by flow cytometry. The blood sampling took place in patients who had so far received no therapy.

This receptor was obtained from a human donor with aplastic anemia. Source material: sorted CD4+, CD8+, or CD8+CD57+ T cells (not recorded which) from PBMCs. The V call is TRBV7-2, the J call TRBJ1-2; TRBD1 matches at 10 bases. The CDR3 coding sequence is TGTGCCAGCAGTCCGGGACAGGGGAAGGGGTATGGCTATGGCTACACCTTC. Translating gives CASSPGQGKGYGYGYTF.